The following is a T cell receptor (beta chain) sequence with its context. Its antigen is unidentified. The data belong to a study of T-cell reconstitution after alpha-beta-depleted transplantation in children. Study-wide results and caveats: Recipient T cells and thymic progenitors that survived were the source of the high TCRbeta diversity seen at day 60 in some patients. Several hundred expanded graft clones reportedly were the source of alpha-beta T cells about two months after transplant. Newly produced T cells mostly provided counts and TCRbeta diversity after one year, as hyperexpanded clones declined.

This CDR3 contains 16 residues. Germline CDR1 is SGHRS and CDR2 is YFSETQ. With 2 bases removed from V and 4 bases from J, the gap between germline ends came to 15 bases. Unique molecular identifiers were built into the TCRbeta library. TCRdb analysed the PCR reads with MiXCR anew, one entry per CDR3 protein. The data hold about 420,000 distinct CDR3 sequences, with 15% to 20% observed a single time. The sample consisted of PBMCs, mostly from graft donor cells, taken 360 days after TCRalphabeta/CD19-depleted stem cell transplant. The chain employs TRBV5-1 and TRBJ2-2, with TRBD1 as a possible D gene (5 bases). The TCR comes from a boy in the first two years of life who had a stem cell transplant for Wiskott-Aldrich syndrome, so the T cells may come from the graft donor. The CDR3 region has the DNA TGCGCCAGCAGCTTCCGGGCAGGGTTTGGCACCGGGGAGCTGTTTTTT. Its translation: CASSFRAGFGTGELFF. Based on the CDR3 plus reference TRBV5-1 and TRBJ2-2, the full variable domain is KAGVTQTPRYLIKTRGQQVTLSCSPISGHRSVSWYQQTPGQGLQFLFEYFSETQRNKGNFPGRFSGRQFSNSRSEMNVSTLELGDSALYLCASSFRAGFGTGELFFGEGSRLTVL.